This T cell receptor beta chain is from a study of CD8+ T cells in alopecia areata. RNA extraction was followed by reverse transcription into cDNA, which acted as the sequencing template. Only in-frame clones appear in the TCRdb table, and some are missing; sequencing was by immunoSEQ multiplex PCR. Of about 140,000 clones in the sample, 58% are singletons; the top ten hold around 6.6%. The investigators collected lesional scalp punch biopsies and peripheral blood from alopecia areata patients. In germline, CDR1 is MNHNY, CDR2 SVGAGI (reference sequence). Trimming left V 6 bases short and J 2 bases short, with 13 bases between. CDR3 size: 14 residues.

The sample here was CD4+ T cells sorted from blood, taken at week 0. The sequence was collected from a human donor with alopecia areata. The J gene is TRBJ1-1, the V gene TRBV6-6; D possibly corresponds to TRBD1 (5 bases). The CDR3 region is CASSQRQLNTEAFF. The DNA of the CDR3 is TGTGCCAGCAGCCAAAGACAGTTAAACACTGAAGCTTTCTTT.